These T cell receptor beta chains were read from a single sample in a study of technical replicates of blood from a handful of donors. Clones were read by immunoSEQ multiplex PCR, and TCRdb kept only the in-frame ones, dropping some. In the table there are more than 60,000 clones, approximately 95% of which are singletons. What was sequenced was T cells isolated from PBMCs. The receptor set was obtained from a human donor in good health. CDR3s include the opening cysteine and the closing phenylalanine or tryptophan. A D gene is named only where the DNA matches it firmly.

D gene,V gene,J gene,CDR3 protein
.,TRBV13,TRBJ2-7,CASSLVPPGGAYEQYF
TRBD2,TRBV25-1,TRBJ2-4,CASRDYRGVTAKNIQYF
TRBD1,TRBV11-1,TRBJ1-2,CASSSGTAYGYTF
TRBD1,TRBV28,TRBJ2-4,CASSLRDRVLLVKNIQYF
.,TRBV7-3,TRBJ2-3,CASSLQKRDTQYF
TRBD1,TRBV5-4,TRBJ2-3,CASSPLGQGRTDTQYF
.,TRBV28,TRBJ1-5,CASRPPRQAGGNQPQHF
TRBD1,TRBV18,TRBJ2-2,CASPPGQGAASTGELFF
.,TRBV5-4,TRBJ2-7,CASTVEAGRGNEQYF
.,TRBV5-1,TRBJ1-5,CASSLAGPGNQPQHF
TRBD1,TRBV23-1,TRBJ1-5,CASKQVASGTGRNQPQHF
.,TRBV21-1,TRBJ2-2,CASSNLPGCNTGELFF
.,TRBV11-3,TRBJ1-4,CASSLDSQLMFF
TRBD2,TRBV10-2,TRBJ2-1,CASSPITSGNNEQFF
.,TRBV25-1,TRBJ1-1,CASSEIANTEAFF
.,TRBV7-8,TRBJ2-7,CATNIQPQGEQYF
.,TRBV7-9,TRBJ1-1,CAGRVVNEAFF
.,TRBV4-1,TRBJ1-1,CASSDRVGGTPEAFF
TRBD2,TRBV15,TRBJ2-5,CATGGGSGRVQETQYF
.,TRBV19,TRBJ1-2,CASSIPPGYGYTF
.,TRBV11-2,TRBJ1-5,CASTPGEGISQPQHF
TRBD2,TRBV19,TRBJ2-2,CASSITPSGGAGELFF
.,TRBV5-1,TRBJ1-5,CASSLTAGSNQPQHF
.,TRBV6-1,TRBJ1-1,CASREYTEAFF
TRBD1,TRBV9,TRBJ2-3,CASSAGQGVDTQYF